The 14 T cell receptor beta chains in this list originate from one sample, sequenced in a study of OX40 agonist ivuxolimab in advanced cancers. Sequenced by immunoSEQ multiplex PCR; TCRdb stores in-frame clones only, minus some. The sample includes about 110,000 clones, roughly 87% of them seen just once. Sequencing used CD4+ or CD8+ T cells sorted from blood, obtained in a trial of the OX40 agonist ivuxolimab. These receptors all come from an adult with an advanced solid tumor such as melanoma, head and neck, liver or kidney cancer.

This clone showed up just once. This sequence joins TRBV5-5 and TRBJ1-1; D perhaps matches TRBD1 (6 bases). The CDR3 consists of 14 residues. Trimming stripped 2 bases from V and 3 bases from J, with 11 bases between. Germline assignment: CDR1 SGHKS and CDR2 YYEKEE (reference sequence). The CDR3 protein is CASSFTGMDTEAFF. The DNA of the CDR3 is TGTGCCAGCAGCTTTACAGGGATGGACACTGAAGCTTTCTTT.

The V gene is TRBV2, the J gene TRBJ1-2; D not resolved. CDR1 is SNHLY and CDR2 is FYNNEI in the germline V gene. V lost 9 bases and J lost 8, with 16 bases in between. There are 12 residues in the CDR3. This chain's CDR3 is CASRTSHGGYTF. Here the CDR3 DNA reads TGTGCCAGTAGGACTTCCCATGGCGGCTACACCTTC.

This chain links TRBV19 with TRBJ2-7; D ambiguous. Trimming stripped 0 bases from V and 6 bases from J, with 9 bases between. The CDR3 contains 13 residues. The germline gives CDR1 LNHDA, CDR2 SQIVND (reference sequence). The CDR3 loop is CASSIDRDGEQYF. CDR3 coding DNA: TGTGCCAGTAGTATAGACCGCGACGGCGAGCAGTACTTC. The complete variable domain, with remaining parts taken from reference TRBV19 and TRBJ2-7, reads DGGITQSPKYLFRKEGQNVTLSCEQNLNHDAMYWYRQDPGQGLRLIYYSQIVNDFQKGDIAEGYSVSREKKESFPLTVTSAQKNPTAFYLCASSIDRDGEQYFGPGTRLTVT.

The chain combines TRBV7-9 with TRBJ1-6; D uncertain. The V end was cut by 5 bases, the J end by 6 bases, with 14 bases between. The V gene's germline CDR1 is SEHNR and CDR2 FQNEAQ (reference sequence). The CDR3 is made up of 15 amino acids. CDR3 in amino acids: CASSPSGIGNSPLHF. CDR3 DNA sequence: TGTGCCAGCAGCCCCTCGGGTATAGGTAATTCACCCCTCCACTTT.

V gene TRBV28 combines with J gene TRBJ2-7; D remains unclear. The CDR3 is 12 amino acids. The V gene's germline CDR1 is MDHEN and CDR2 SYDVKM. The V and J ends lost 5 bases and 3 bases respectively, with 8 bases between them. CDR3 DNA: TGTGCCAGCAGTCTAGGGATCTACGAGCAGTACTTC. Its protein product is CASSLGIYEQYF.

V is TRBV5-1 and J is TRBJ1-2, with D possibly being TRBD1 (5 bases). The germline CDR1 and CDR2 sequences are SGHRS and YFSETQ. The CDR3 spans 14 residues. With 4 bases removed from V and 1 base from J, the gap between germline ends came to 11 bases. The CDR3 region has the DNA TGCGCCAGCAGCCCCGACAGCTTTAACTATGGCTACACCTTC. This sequence encodes CASSPDSFNYGYTF.

The chain couples TRBV4-3 to TRBJ2-1, with D unresolved. With 0 bases removed from V and 6 bases from J, the gap between germline ends came to 9 bases. Per the germline V gene, CDR1 is LGHNA and CDR2 is YSLEER. The CDR3 has 14 residues. CDR3 coding DNA: TGCGCCAGCAGCCAAGATCCCCGTGTCAATGAGCAGTTCTTC. Residues: CASSQDPRVNEQFF.

The chain uses TRBV5-1 and TRBJ2-7, with 8 bases lining up with TRBD1. Trimming removed 4 bases from V and 3 bases from J; junction bases left unmatched: 12. This CDR3 has 16 amino acids. CDR1 and CDR2 (germline): SGHRS, YFSETQ. DNA of the CDR3: TGCGCCAGCAGCCAAGAGCCCGGGACAGGTCTCTACGAGCAGTACTTC. Its protein product is CASSQEPGTGLYEQYF.

The J gene is TRBJ2-7, the V gene TRBV27, with D tentatively TRBD1 (5 bases). Germline CDR1 is MNHEY and CDR2 is SMNVEV (reference sequence). This CDR3 has 14 residues. V lost 2 bases, J lost 4 bases, and 12 bases lay in between. In DNA, the CDR3 is TGTGCCAGCAGTTTAACGCATCAGGGTTACGAGCAGTACTTC. Translating it yields CASSLTHQGYEQYF.

The chain links TRBV7-2 to TRBJ1-5; D is ambiguous. Trimming removed 4 bases at V and 0 bases at J, with 16 bases between. The CDR3 has 17 residues. Germline V gene sequence: CDR1 SGHTA, CDR2 FQGNSA. CDR3: CASSYSATQYSNQPQHF. DNA for the CDR3: TGTGCCAGCAGCTATTCGGCCACTCAATATAGCAATCAGCCCCAGCATTTT.

The rearrangement uses TRBV7-9 and TRBJ1-1; 7 bases map to TRBD1. The CDR3 length is 14 residues. Trimming removed 9 bases from V and 1 base from J; junction bases left unmatched: 8. Germline V CDR1 and CDR2: SEHNR, FQNEAQ (reference sequence). CDR3 sequence (DNA): TGTGCCAGTGTTTTTCAGGGGGGGAACACTGAAGCTTTCTTT. Translated: CASVFQGGNTEAFF.

The V gene is TRBV7-3, the J gene TRBJ2-2; D remains ambiguous. The CDR3 totals 14 residues. CDR1 is SGHTA and CDR2 is FQGTGA in the germline V gene. V was clipped by 2 bases and J by 3 bases, with 7 bases between them. The CDR3 region is CASSLAQHTGELFF. The CDR3 DNA is TGTGCCAGCAGCTTAGCACAGCACACCGGGGAGCTGTTTTTT.

The gene calls are TRBV5-4 and TRBJ2-1; D could derive from TRBD1 or TRBD2 (5 bases each). V shed 0 bases and J shed 2 bases, with 12 bases lying between them. Germline V gene data show CDR1 as SGHNT and CDR2 as YYREEE (reference sequence). The CDR3 length is 16 residues. Written as DNA, the CDR3 is TGTGCCAGCAGCTTGGCCGGGGCAACCGCCTACAATGAGCAGTTCTTC. Amino acids: CASSLAGATAYNEQFF.

The DNA of the CDR3 is TGTGCCAGCAGTGGAGGAGAGCAGTACTTC. This gives the protein CASSGGEQYF. This chain joins TRBV2 and TRBJ2-7; D is undetermined. Trimming cost V 4 bases and J 7 bases, with 5 bases left between them. Germline V CDR1 and CDR2: SNHLY, FYNNEI. The CDR3 spans 10 residues.